This T cell receptor beta chain was obtained from a study of T cell repertoires in cytomegalovirus infection. Study as a whole: TCR beta signatures that were public indicated CMV infection and matching HLA type. Study-level points and caveats: CMV-specific TCR beta clonotypes restricted by HLA-C dominated the ex vivo response. Cumulative public TCR beta family frequency identified CMV carriers with the relevant HLA.

This CDR3 has 15 residues. Germline CDR1 and CDR2: SGHVS and FQNEAQ. Trimming pared 2 bases from V and 0 bases from J, leaving 11 bases between. This clonotype has ten or more counts. The target antigen is unknown. TCRdb redid the calling of the reads with MiXCR, one entry per CDR3 protein. This table holds approximately 730,000 distinct CDR3 sequences, around 31% found once. The clonotype comes from a human donor in good health (CMV status not recorded). Some clones in this sample may be carry-over from other donors' samples. This sample comprised cultured PBMCs, obtained from culture after CMV antigen stimulation. The chain has TRBV7-8 and TRBJ2-7; D ambiguous. As DNA, the CDR3 is TGTGCCAGCAGCTTAAGGCGTGCGAGCTCCTACGAGCAGTACTTC. Residues: CASSLRRASSYEQYF.